This entry lists 18 T cell receptor beta chains sequenced from one sample in a study of post-analysis software for immune sequencing data. The TCR beta cDNA libraries contained unique molecular identifiers. TCRdb analysed the PCR reads with MiXCR anew, one entry per CDR3 protein. The table shows roughly 430,000 distinct CDR3 sequences, with roughly 38% occurring only once. Findings of the study overall: Patients used roughly five TRBV segments, including TRBV5-6, TRBV5-1 and TRBV20-1, more often than controls.

Antigens of these TCRs are unknown. The material sequenced was blood. The receptors stem from a girl under 10 years old with multiple sclerosis.

The gene calls are TRBV20-1 and TRBJ2-4, with a possible D match to TRBD2 (6 bases). The DNA end is more similar to TRBJ2-7, so the J call may be wrong. Looked up from germline, CDR1 is DFQATT and CDR2 is SNEGSKA (reference sequence). This CDR3 has 13 amino acids. Here the CDR3 reads CSVAAPNSYEQYF. As DNA, the CDR3 is TGCAGTGTAGCGGCTCCAAATTCCTACGAGCAGTACTTC.

This chain uses TRBV28 with TRBJ2-7; D might be TRBD1 or TRBD2, each matching 5 bases. Germline V gene sequence: CDR1 MDHEN, CDR2 SYDVKM. The CDR3 is 14 amino acids. Deletions cut 6 bases from V and 5 bases from J, with 17 bases between. The CDR3: CASRTDGAQDEQYF. CDR3 nucleotide sequence: TGTGCCAGCAGGACGGACGGGGCGCAGGACGAGCAGTACTTC.

In this sample, this clonotype turned up a few times. The V and J genes are TRBV5-1 and TRBJ2-7; TRBD1 is a possible D gene (6 bases). Trimming removed 4 bases at V and 0 bases at J, with 17 bases between. CDR1 SGHRS and CDR2 YFSETQ come from the germline V gene. The CDR3 is 16 amino acids. CDR3: CASSQDSRSRSYEQYF. DNA for the CDR3: TGCGCCAGCAGCCAGGACAGTAGGTCCCGCTCCTACGAGCAGTACTTC.

This chain links TRBV6-5 with TRBJ2-7; D is uncertain. The CDR3 sequence is 14 residues long. Trimming cost V 5 bases and J 3 bases, with 14 bases left between them. Germline values: CDR1 MNHEY, CDR2 SVGAGI. The DNA of the CDR3 is TGTGCCAGCAGTCCCGAAGTTTCCCTCTACGAGCAGTACTTC. Protein: CASSPEVSLYEQYF.

This clonotype has at least ten counts. The chain couples TRBV29-1 to TRBJ1-2; D might be TRBD1 (6 bases). The CDR3 has 11 amino acids. V was cut by 5 bases and J by 10 bases, with 14 bases left in between. The germline V gene has CDR1 SQVTM and CDR2 ANQGSEA. The CDR3 DNA reads TGCAGCGTTTCACAGGGAATTGACTACACCTTC. Its translation is CSVSQGIDYTF.

This clonotype has a count of ten or more. The chain employs TRBV5-1 and TRBJ2-3, with D uncertain. Trimming took off 4 bases at V and 1 base at J, with 7 bases between the two ends. The germline gives CDR1 SGHRS, CDR2 YFSETQ. The CDR3 loop spans 13 amino acids. CDR3 DNA sequence: TGCGCCAGCAGCCTAAGTGGCACAGATACGCAGTATTTT. Translating it yields CASSLSGTDTQYF.

The chain recombines TRBV25-1 with TRBJ2-3; D is perhaps TRBD1 (6 bases). The V gene lost 7 bases and the J gene lost 0 bases, with 14 bases spanning the gap. CDR3 length: 15 residues. The germline CDR1 and CDR2 sequences are MGHDK and SYGVNS. The CDR3 protein is CASTPTGISTDTQYF. In DNA form, the CDR3 reads TGTGCCAGCACCCCAACAGGGATTAGCACAGATACGCAGTATTTT.

The table lists this clonotype with many counts. The rearrangement joins TRBV29-1 to TRBJ2-5, with unresolved D. The CDR3 runs to 10 residues. Germline CDR1 reads SQVTM; CDR2 reads ANQGSEA. Trimming removed 5 bases at V and 4 bases at J, with 5 bases between. CDR3: CSVWVETQYF. CDR3 bases: TGCAGCGTTTGGGTAGAGACCCAGTACTTC.

The DNA for the CDR3 is TGTGCCAGCAGTTATACCGCTCAAGAGACCCAGTACTTC. Encoded protein: CASSYTAQETQYF. The V call is TRBV27, the J call TRBJ2-5; D unclear. CDR1 and CDR2 (germline): MNHEY, SMNVEV (reference sequence). Trimming pared 4 bases from V and 2 bases from J, leaving 8 bases between. This CDR3 contains 13 residues.

This clonotype was counted only a few times. This chain joins TRBV4-2 and TRBJ2-7; TRBD1 aligns across 9 bases. The CDR3 spans 17 residues. Germline V lookup: CDR1 LGHNA, CDR2 YNFKEQ. Trimming at V came to 1 base and at J to 4 bases, leaving 11 bases not matched to a gene. The CDR3 region is CASSQGETGQGRYEQYF. CDR3 bases: TGTGCCAGCAGCCAAGGCGAAACGGGACAGGGAAGGTACGAGCAGTACTTC.

The chain couples TRBV29-1 to TRBJ2-1; D might be TRBD1 (6 bases). V gave up 5 bases and J gave up 4 bases, with 21 bases separating them. Germline V CDR1 and CDR2: SQVTM, ANQGSEA. This CDR3 contains 16 residues. This CDR3 is CSVTFRGNLLYNEQFF. For the CDR3, the DNA is TGCAGCGTTACCTTCAGGGGAAACCTCCTATACAATGAGCAGTTCTTC.

This clonotype has only a few counts. The V gene is TRBV12-3 or TRBV12-4, the J gene TRBJ2-7, with D unclear. The germline V and J ends were trimmed by 2 bases and 5 bases, with 7 bases remaining between them. The CDR3 totals 12 residues. The CDR3 sequence: CASSLLTDEQYF. The DNA for the CDR3 is TGTGCCAGCAGTTTATTGACGGACGAGCAGTACTTC.

This clonotype was detected a few times. In DNA form, the CDR3 reads TGCAGCGTTGATATTATGGCTAGCGAAGGACTACCCAGACTCGGCAATGAGCAGTTCTTC. Amino acids: CSVDIMASEGLPRLGNEQFF. The rearrangement joins TRBV29-1 to TRBJ2-1; D perhaps matches TRBD2 (6 bases). This CDR3 has 20 amino acids. V was clipped by 3 bases and J by 6 bases, with 33 bases between them. CDR1 is SQVTM and CDR2 is ANQGSEA in the germline V gene.

The rearrangement links TRBV11-1 to TRBJ2-7; possible D gene TRBD2, 5 bases. This CDR3 has 14 residues. The V gene's germline CDR1 is SGHAT and CDR2 FQDESV (reference sequence). V was clipped by 1 base and J by 2 bases, with 9 bases between them. In DNA form, the CDR3 reads TGTGCCAGCAGCTTAGGACTAAATCCCTACGAGCAGTACTTC. This codes for CASSLGLNPYEQYF.

This clonotype was observed a handful of times. This chain connects TRBV5-1 to TRBJ2-1; 8 bases align to TRBD1. The CDR3 covers 15 residues. The V segment lost 4 bases and the J segment 5 bases; nucleotides outside the gene matches: 8. Germline V gene data show CDR1 as SGHRS and CDR2 as YFSETQ. CDR3 sequence: CASSHPGTGDNEQFF. As DNA, the CDR3 is TGCGCCAGCAGCCACCCCGGGACAGGCGACAATGAGCAGTTCTTC.

V gene TRBV7-2 combines with J gene TRBJ1-1, with D tentatively TRBD1 (5 bases). CDR3 length equals 17 residues. Germline V gene data show CDR1 as SGHTA and CDR2 as FQGNSA. V was pared by 2 bases and J by 4 bases, with 20 bases between. CDR3 DNA: TGTGCCAGCAGCTTATGGGGGACGTCTTACAGTTCCACTGAAGCTTTCTTT. Translating it yields CASSLWGTSYSSTEAFF.

The V call is TRBV7-2, the J call TRBJ2-3; 11 nucleotides line up with TRBD2. The V and J ends lost 1 base and 6 bases, in that order; junction bases with no gene match: 6. The CDR3 covers 16 residues. Germline V CDR1 and CDR2: SGHTA, FQGNSA. Written as DNA, the CDR3 is TGTGCCAGCAGCTTAGGACTAGCGGGGATAGGGGATACGCAGTATTTT. Amino acid sequence: CASSLGLAGIGDTQYF.

The chain employs TRBV29-1 and TRBJ2-1; TRBD1 might be the D (5 bases). Germline values: CDR1 SQVTM, CDR2 ANQGSEA. V lost 3 bases and J lost 1, with 10 bases in between. The CDR3 sequence is 14 residues long. This CDR3 is CSVEGQGSYNEQFF. The CDR3 DNA reads as TGCAGCGTTGAGGGCCAGGGTTCCTACAATGAGCAGTTCTTC.